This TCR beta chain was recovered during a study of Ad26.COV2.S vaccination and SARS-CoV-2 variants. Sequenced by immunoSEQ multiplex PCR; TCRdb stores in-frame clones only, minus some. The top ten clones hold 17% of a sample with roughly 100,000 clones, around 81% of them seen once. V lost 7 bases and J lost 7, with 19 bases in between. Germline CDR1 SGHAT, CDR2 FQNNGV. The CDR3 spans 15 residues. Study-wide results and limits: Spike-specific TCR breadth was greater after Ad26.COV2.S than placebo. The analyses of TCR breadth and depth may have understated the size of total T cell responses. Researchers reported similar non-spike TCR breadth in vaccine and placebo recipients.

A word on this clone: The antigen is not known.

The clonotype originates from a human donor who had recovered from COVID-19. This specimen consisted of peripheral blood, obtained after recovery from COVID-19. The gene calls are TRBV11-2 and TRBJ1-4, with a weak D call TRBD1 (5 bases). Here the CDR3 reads CASILSAGTREKLFF. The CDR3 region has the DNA TGTGCCAGCATCCTCTCGGCCGGGACTCGTGAAAAACTGTTTTTT. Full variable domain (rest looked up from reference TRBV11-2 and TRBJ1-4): EAGVAQSPRYKIIEKRQSVAFWCNPISGHATLYWYQQILGQGPKLLIQFQNNGVVDDSQLPKDRFSAERLKGVDSTLKIQPAKLEDSAVYLCASILSAGTREKLFFGSGTQLSVL.